These 20 T cell receptor beta chains came from one sample sequenced in a study of T cell changes during pregnancy in multiple sclerosis (dated by TCRdb to between 2017 and 2020). Libraries were built with the immunoSEQ multiplex PCR assay. Not all clones reach the TCRdb copy of this immuneACCESS table, which keeps in-frame sequences only. Checked studies attribute under half of the gap to unresolved V genes and leave the rest unexplained. The sample profile shows fewer than 85,000 clones; around 92% of them were found once. The ten largest clones represent approximately 2.8% of the sample. Sequenced material: peripheral blood, taken in the third trimester of pregnancy. The source is a female donor in good health, enrolled as a control in a pregnancy study.

The rearrangement joins TRBV9 to TRBJ2-5; the match to TRBD1 covers 10 bases. The V and J ends lost 3 bases and 2 bases, in that order; junction bases with no gene match: 4. Per the germline V gene, CDR1 is SGDLS and CDR2 is YYNGEE. The CDR3 totals 15 residues. For the CDR3, the DNA is TGTGCCAGCAGCGGCCGGGACAGGGGTCAAGAGACCCAGTACTTC. Its protein is CASSGRDRGQETQYF.

The V call is TRBV29-1, the J call TRBJ2-3; possibly TRBD1 for D (6 bases). V was pared by 1 base and J by 2 bases, with 7 bases between. This CDR3 is built from 13 residues. Germline loops: CDR1 SQVTM, CDR2 ANQGSEA. The CDR3 sequence: CSVEGTDTDTQYF. CDR3 coding DNA: TGCAGCGTTGAAGGGACAGACACAGATACGCAGTATTTT.

This sequence joins TRBV7-2 and TRBJ2-3, with 8 bases identical to TRBD2. Trimming removed 3 bases from V and 2 bases from J; junction bases left unmatched: 7. Germline V gene lookup returns CDR1 SGHTA and CDR2 FQGNSA. The CDR3 length is 16 residues. The CDR3 region is CASSFLGGGNTDTQYF. The CDR3 DNA is TGTGCCAGCAGCTTCCTTGGCGGGGGGAACACAGATACGCAGTATTTT.

The chain recombines TRBV4-1 with TRBJ2-7; D uncertain. Germline V gene data show CDR1 as MGHRA and CDR2 as YSYEKL. This CDR3 is 16 amino acids long. The V and J ends lost 1 base and 6 bases respectively, with 19 bases between them. In nucleotides, the CDR3 is TGCGCCAGCAGCCAAGTGTTCGTCGCTACTACGGTCGAGCAGTACTTC. Its protein is CASSQVFVATTVEQYF.

CDR3 bases: TGCAGTGCAACTGAAGAGACCCAGTACTTC. Protein: CSATEETQYF. The chain uses TRBV20-1 and TRBJ2-5; no reliable D call. The CDR3 contains 10 residues. CDR1 and CDR2 (germline): DFQATT, SNEGSKA (reference sequence). V lost 6 bases to trimming and J lost 3 bases, with 5 bases between them.

The V call is TRBV19, the J call TRBJ1-2, with 7 bases that match TRBD1. V lost 7 bases and J lost 4; bases outside the gene matches: 12. Germline CDR1 reads LNHDA; CDR2 reads SQIVND (reference sequence). CDR3 size: 15 residues. The CDR3, as DNA: TGTGCCAGTAAAAACAAGGGGACAGACCCCTATGGCTACACCTTC. Protein sequence: CASKNKGTDPYGYTF.

The chain is built from TRBV2 and TRBJ2-5, with a possible D match to TRBD2 (5 bases). Germline CDR1 SNHLY, CDR2 FYNNEI. This CDR3 comprises 14 residues. V lost 2 bases and J lost 4, with 11 bases in between. The CDR3 coding sequence is TGTGCCAGCAGTGAAAATATCGGAGGAGAGACCCAGTACTTC. Translated, it gives CASSENIGGETQYF.

This clone appeared once. This chain connects TRBV27 to TRBJ2-7; 7 bases are shared with TRBD2. Germline V gives CDR1 MNHEY, CDR2 SMNVEV (reference sequence). This CDR3 is 16 amino acids long. Unmatched junction bases numbered 12, after V lost 5 bases and J lost 2 bases. CDR3 sequence (DNA): TGTGCCAGCAGTCCCGTTGGGGGGGGAGGGACCTACGAGCAGTACTTC. Translating gives CASSPVGGGGTYEQYF.

The chain recombines TRBV5-6 with TRBJ1-2; the match to TRBD1 covers 8 bases. Per the germline V gene, CDR1 is SGHDT and CDR2 is YYEEEE. Trimming removed 1 base from V and 7 bases from J; junction bases left unmatched: 6. The CDR3 is 14 amino acids. In DNA form, the CDR3 reads TGTGCCAGCAGCTTGCAGGGGGCCTTCCGTGGCTACACCTTC. Amino acid sequence: CASSLQGAFRGYTF.

With regard to this clone: Relative to the germline gene, one junction end is altered; a read error may explain this. This chain links TRBV7-2 with TRBJ1-5; the match to TRBD1 covers 8 bases. The CDR3 is 15 residues long. Looked up from germline, CDR1 is SGHTA and CDR2 is FQGNSA. As DNA, the CDR3 is TGTGCCAGCAGTTTAGACAGGGGCCTTAATCAGCCCCAGCATTTT. It codes for CASSLDRGLNQPQHF.

The chain employs TRBV9 and TRBJ2-5; TRBD2 agrees at 8 bases. Trimming removed 4 bases from V and 5 bases from J; junction bases left unmatched: 7. The germline CDR1 and CDR2 sequences are SGDLS and YYNGEE. CDR3 length equals 14 residues. DNA of the CDR3: TGTGCCAGCAGCCCCCAGGGCGGGGGGGAGACCCAGTACTTC. This encodes CASSPQGGGETQYF.

This sequence joins TRBV21-1 and TRBJ1-1. TRBV21-1 is recorded as a pseudogene. The CDR3 has 16 amino acids. This CDR3 is CASSSRPNRGNTEAFF. The CDR3 nucleotides are TGTGCCAGCAGCTCCCGGCCTAACCGGGGGAACACTGAAGCTTTCTTT.

This chain joins TRBV10-3 and TRBJ1-1, with TRBD1 matching over 9 bases. Germline V gene data show CDR1 as ENHRY and CDR2 as SYGVKD. Trimming took 0 bases from V and 7 from J; bases not matched to a gene: 3. The CDR3 spans 14 residues. The DNA of the CDR3 is TGTGCCATCAGTGAGTCCCAGGGACAGGGTGAAGCTTTCTTT. Translating gives CAISESQGQGEAFF.

The chain combines TRBV28 with TRBJ1-5, with D uncertain. Germline loops: CDR1 MDHEN, CDR2 SYDVKM. Trimming stripped 6 bases from V and 5 bases from J, with 11 bases between. This CDR3 spans 13 amino acids. CDR3 coding DNA: TGTGCCAGCAGATCAATCACAGATCAGCCCCAGCATTTT. Amino acids: CASRSITDQPQHF.

The chain has TRBV15 and TRBJ2-1; D is perhaps TRBD2 (6 bases). V lost 1 base to trimming and J lost 5 bases, with 9 bases between them. In germline, CDR1 is LNHNV, CDR2 YYDKDF (reference sequence). CDR3 length: 14 amino acids. The CDR3 reads CATSRARGNNEQFF. The DNA of the CDR3 is TGTGCCACCAGCAGAGCGCGGGGAAACAATGAGCAGTTCTTC.

CDR3 loop: CASSFGLAGDYEQFF. The CDR3 DNA is TGTGCCAGCAGTTTTGGGTTAGCGGGAGACTATGAGCAGTTCTTC. The chain couples TRBV2 to TRBJ2-1; 9 bases map to TRBD2. The CDR3 is 15 residues long. Losses at the gene ends were 5 bases for V and 8 bases for J; bases not matched to a gene: 10. Germline lookup yields CDR1 SNHLY and CDR2 FYNNEI.

The chain combines TRBV9 with TRBJ1-2, with D hard to call. This CDR3 is 12 amino acids long. Germline V gene sequence: CDR1 SGDLS, CDR2 YYNGEE. V lost 3 bases and J lost 5, with 8 bases in between. In DNA, the CDR3 is TGTGCCAGCAGCGAGGGAGGATATGGCTACACCTTC. Residues: CASSEGGYGYTF. Looking up the rest from reference TRBV9 and TRBJ1-2 gives the full variable domain: DSGVTQTPKHLITATGQRVTLRCSPRSGDLSVYWYQQSLDQGLQFLIQYYNGEERAKGNILERFSAQQFPDLHSELNLSSLELGDSALYFCASSEGGYGYTFGSGTRLTVV.

The J gene is TRBJ1-2, the V gene TRBV5-4, with TRBD1 matching 8 bases. From germline, CDR1 is SGHNT and CDR2 YYREEE (reference sequence). Trimming at V came to 3 bases and at J to 6 bases, leaving 7 bases not matched to a gene. The CDR3 spans 14 residues. The CDR3 spells CASSYLQGVNGYTF. As DNA, the CDR3 is TGTGCCAGCAGCTACCTACAGGGGGTGAATGGCTACACCTTC.

This chain joins TRBV2 and TRBJ1-2; D gene unclear. The V gene's germline CDR1 is SNHLY and CDR2 FYNNEI. The CDR3 is 15 amino acids. The V gene lost 4 bases and the J gene lost 4 bases, with 16 bases spanning the gap. The CDR3 region has the DNA TGTGCCAGCAGTGGACCCCGAGGGCTGAGCTATGGCTACACCTTC. This codes for CASSGPRGLSYGYTF.

The chain couples TRBV9 to TRBJ2-1, with D unresolved. Trimming removed 2 bases from V and 0 bases from J, with 3 bases in between. The CDR3 extends over 13 amino acids. Germline V lookup: CDR1 SGDLS, CDR2 YYNGEE. Here the CDR3 DNA reads TGTGCCAGCAGCGTCGGCTCCTACAATGAGCAGTTCTTC. Translation: CASSVGSYNEQFF.